The 25 T cell receptor beta chains presented below share a single source sample, sequenced in a study of T-cell memory formation after mild COVID-19. TCRdb redid the calling of the 5' RACE reads with MiXCR, one entry per CDR3 protein. Among fewer than 500,000 distinct CDR3 sequences listed, roughly 25% were seen once. Sequencing was performed on PBMCs or a T cell subset sorted from them (not recorded which). The source is an adult woman who had mild COVID-19 (a few samples of this study predate the infection). Cell type and time point are not known.

The chain uses TRBV19 and TRBJ1-1, with a tentative D call TRBD1 (6 bases). CDR1 is LNHDA, CDR2 SQIVND, per germline (reference sequence). The ends were cut back, 7 bases at V and 5 bases at J, with 11 bases in the middle. The CDR3 extends over 12 amino acids. The CDR3 here is CASTPGQTEAFF. CDR3 nucleotide sequence: TGTGCCAGTACCCCCGGACAGACTGAAGCTTTCTTT.

This clonotype has a handful of counts. V is TRBV30 and J is TRBJ1-1; D is uncertain. There are 13 residues in the CDR3. Trimming took off 0 bases at V and 1 base at J, with 6 bases between the two ends. The germline CDR1 and CDR2 sequences are GTSNPN and SVGIG (reference sequence). DNA of the CDR3: TGTGCCTGGAGTGTTGTGGGGAACACTGAAGCTTTCTTT. The encoded protein is CAWSVVGNTEAFF.

The chain couples TRBV4-2 to TRBJ2-5, with 7 positions matching TRBD2. Germline lookup yields CDR1 LGHNA and CDR2 YNFKEQ. The CDR3 runs 17 residues. V shed 0 bases, J shed 4 bases, and the junction held 11 bases outside the gene matches. The CDR3 spells CASSQETGGGPGETQYF. The CDR3 DNA follows: TGTGCCAGCAGCCAAGAGACGGGGGGAGGTCCAGGAGAGACCCAGTACTTC.

There are many counts of this clonotype. The J gene is TRBJ2-1, the V gene TRBV4-1; 8 nucleotides agree with TRBD2. From germline, CDR1 is MGHRA and CDR2 YSYEKL. Trimming took 0 bases from V and 5 from J; bases not matched to a gene: 6. The CDR3 is 16 residues long. Written as DNA, the CDR3 is TGCGCCAGCAGCCAAGACGGAGCGGGGGCAAACAATGAGCAGTTCTTC. Translated, it gives CASSQDGAGANNEQFF.

J is TRBJ2-5 and V is TRBV29-1, with D tentatively TRBD1 (5 bases). V lost 4 bases to trimming and J lost 2 bases, with 14 bases between them. The CDR3 is made up of 14 amino acids. The germline V gene has CDR1 SQVTM and CDR2 ANQGSEA. CDR3 loop: CSVVTGEYQETQYF. The CDR3 DNA reads TGCAGCGTTGTCACAGGCGAGTATCAAGAGACCCAGTACTTC.

The chain links TRBV6-5 to TRBJ2-3, with 10 bases aligning to TRBD1. V gave up 5 bases and J gave up 3 bases; unmatched junction bases: 8. The V gene's germline CDR1 is MNHEY and CDR2 SVGAGI. The CDR3 consists of 16 residues. CDR3 sequence (DNA): TGTGCCAGCAGTCAAGGGACAGGGGTTCAAACAGATACGCAGTATTTT. It codes for CASSQGTGVQTDTQYF.

V and J are TRBV5-1 and TRBJ2-7; a possible D gene is TRBD1 (5 bases). In germline, CDR1 is SGHRS, CDR2 YFSETQ. This CDR3 spans 14 amino acids. The ends were cut back, 1 base at V and 2 bases at J, with 10 bases in the middle. This chain's CDR3 is CASSLTGNPYEQYF. For the CDR3, the DNA is TGCGCCAGCAGCTTGACAGGTAATCCCTACGAGCAGTACTTC.

This clonotype appeared a few times. The chain carries TRBV4-3 and TRBJ2-5; 12 bases are a match to TRBD2. Trimming took 4 bases from V and 3 from J; bases not matched to a gene: 18. The germline V gene encodes CDR1 LGHNA and CDR2 YSLEER. This CDR3 comprises 20 residues. The CDR3 loop is CASSRSPGLAGTRPEETQYF. The CDR3 DNA reads TGCGCCAGCAGCCGATCACCCGGACTAGCGGGAACCCGGCCGGAAGAGACCCAGTACTTC.

The rearrangement joins TRBV7-9 to TRBJ1-2; 7 bases are a match to TRBD1. V lost 2 bases to trimming and J lost 4 bases; unmatched junction nucleotides: 7. The CDR3 spans 15 residues. Germline-derived CDR1 and CDR2 are SEHNR and FQNEAQ (reference sequence). The CDR3 is CASSLSTGALYGYTF. CDR3 bases: TGTGCCAGCAGCTTATCTACAGGGGCCCTCTATGGCTACACCTTC. Together with reference TRBV7-9 and TRBJ1-2, the CDR3 gives the full variable domain: DTGVSQNPRHKITKRGQNVTFRCDPISEHNRLYWYRQTLGQGPEFLTYFQNEAQLEKSRLLSDRFSAERPKGSFSTLEIQRTEQGDSAMYLCASSLSTGALYGYTFGSGTRLTVV.

The V call is TRBV12-3 or TRBV12-4, the J call TRBJ2-5, with D perhaps given as TRBD1 or TRBD2 (5 bases each). V lost 5 bases and J 9 bases, leaving 22 bases between the germline ends. The CDR3 length is 15 residues. Here the CDR3 reads CASSAPGRRYGAQYF. The CDR3, as DNA: TGTGCCAGCAGTGCTCCGGGACGGCGTTACGGGGCCCAGTACTTC.

This chain connects TRBV6-6 to TRBJ1-4, with TRBD1 identical over 10 bases. Germline CDR1 is MNHNY and CDR2 is SVGAGI (reference sequence). This CDR3 spans 15 amino acids. With V trimmed by 3 bases and J by 7 bases, 5 bases remained unmatched. CDR3 loop: CASSYSGQGSEKLFF. The DNA of the CDR3 is TGTGCCAGCAGTTATTCGGGACAGGGGAGTGAAAAACTGTTTTTT.

This chain uses TRBV29-1 with TRBJ2-7, with no clear D. This CDR3 region has 15 residues. V dropped 4 bases and J dropped 2 bases, with 18 bases sitting between them. Germline CDR1 reads SQVTM; CDR2 reads ANQGSEA. The DNA for the CDR3 is TGCAGCGTTGCTAAGACCTCCACTACAACCTACGAGCAGTACTTC. Translated: CSVAKTSTTTYEQYF.

CDR3 DNA: TGTGCCTCCGGGTGGGGTCAGCCCCAGCATTTT. This codes for CASGWGQPQHF. The V and J genes are TRBV19 and TRBJ1-5; D is uncertain. V was cut by 11 bases and J by 6 bases, with 11 bases left in between. Germline-derived CDR1 and CDR2 are LNHDA and SQIVND (reference sequence). The length of the CDR3 is 11 residues.

This clonotype was observed many times. CDR3 residues: CSASTPPGTSGRKFNEQFF. The CDR3 DNA reads TGCAGTGCTAGTACCCCTCCCGGGACTAGCGGGAGGAAGTTCAATGAGCAGTTCTTC. This sequence joins TRBV20-1 and TRBJ2-1; 15 positions agree with TRBD2. Germline V gene data show CDR1 as DFQATT and CDR2 as SNEGSKA (reference sequence). There are 19 residues in the CDR3. V was pared by 3 bases and J by 6 bases, with 15 bases of the junction left unmatched.

The table lists this clonotype with many counts. The chain couples TRBV7-6 to TRBJ2-5; D might be TRBD1 or TRBD2, each matching 5 bases. This CDR3 spans 16 amino acids. The V end lost 6 bases, the J end lost 2 bases, and 19 bases lay between the germline ends. The germline CDR1 and CDR2 sequences are SGHVS and FNYEAQ. CDR3 DNA sequence: TGTGCCAGCAGTCCCCAGGGACGGACTTTACAAGAGACCCAGTACTTC. Encoded protein: CASSPQGRTLQETQYF.

V usage is TRBV19 and J usage is TRBJ1-2, with 9 bases that match TRBD1. There are 15 residues in the CDR3. V shed 5 bases, J shed 6 bases, and the junction held 10 bases outside the gene matches. Germline CDR1 and CDR2: LNHDA and SQIVND (reference sequence). The CDR3, as DNA: TGTGCCAGTAGTCCCGGGACAGGGAATTTCGATGGCTACACCTTC. Encoded protein: CASSPGTGNFDGYTF.

The V gene is TRBV30, the J gene TRBJ2-1; D remains unclear. The V and J ends lost 1 base and 3 bases respectively, with 7 bases between them. In germline, CDR1 is GTSNPN, CDR2 SVGIG (reference sequence). The CDR3 has 13 amino acids. This CDR3 is CAWSDSLYNEQFF. CDR3 nucleotide sequence: TGTGCCTGGAGTGACTCTCTCTACAATGAGCAGTTCTTC.

Only a few counts were recorded for this clonotype. The rearrangement uses TRBV4-1 and TRBJ1-1; the D is unclear. Looked up from germline, CDR1 is MGHRA and CDR2 is YSYEKL. Trimming took 1 base from V and 6 from J, leaving 15 bases between them. The CDR3 runs 15 residues. The CDR3 DNA sequence: TGCGCCAGCAGCCAAGCGGTCAGTTGGTCCGCTGAAGCTTTCTTT. It specifies CASSQAVSWSAEAFF.

V and J are TRBV30 and TRBJ2-5, with D possibly TRBD1 on 6 matching bases. V was trimmed by 4 bases and J by 5 bases, leaving 20 bases between them. Germline CDR1 is GTSNPN and CDR2 is SVGIG (reference sequence). The CDR3 length is 15 residues. The CDR3 DNA sequence: TGTGCCTGGATAGGATTCGACAGGTCCAGGGAGACCCAGTACTTC. Translating gives CAWIGFDRSRETQYF.

V is TRBV20-1 and J is TRBJ2-1; 15 bases are a match to TRBD2. V shed 7 bases and J 0 bases; nucleotides not matched to a gene: 10. CDR1 is DFQATT and CDR2 is SNEGSKA in the germline V gene (reference sequence). This CDR3 region has 18 residues. In DNA, the CDR3 is TGCAGTGTCGGGACTAGCGGGGGGTCCGGGCGCTCCTACAATGAGCAGTTCTTC. Protein product: CSVGTSGGSGRSYNEQFF.

In its sample, this clonotype was seen a few times. The chain links TRBV7-6 to TRBJ2-7; D not certain. CDR1 is SGHVS, CDR2 FNYEAQ, per germline. The ends were cut back, 2 bases at V and 2 bases at J, with 7 bases in the middle. CDR3 length equals 13 residues. In nucleotides, the CDR3 is TGTGCCAGCAGCTTACAGGACCCCTACGAGCAGTACTTC. Amino acids: CASSLQDPYEQYF.

This clonotype was counted only a few times. The rearrangement joins TRBV7-3 to TRBJ2-3, with D tentatively TRBD2 (6 bases). CDR3 length: 15 residues. Germline loops: CDR1 SGHTA, CDR2 FQGTGA. Deletions cut 2 bases from V and 2 bases from J, with 11 bases between. The CDR3 DNA reads as TGTGCCAGCAGCTTAGGTAGCGGTTACACAGATACGCAGTATTTT. Its protein product is CASSLGSGYTDTQYF.

Here the CDR3 DNA reads TGTGCCAGCAGCAGGCCGGGACTAGCGGGAGGGCCGAACAATGAGCAGTTCTTC. Translated: CASSRPGLAGGPNNEQFF. J is TRBJ2-1 and V is TRBV7-9, with 16 bases that match TRBD2. V lost 5 bases and J lost 5; bases outside the gene matches: 9. Germline V gives CDR1 SEHNR, CDR2 FQNEAQ (reference sequence). This CDR3 region has 18 residues. The full variable domain, its missing parts supplied by reference TRBV7-9 and TRBJ2-1, is DTGVSQNPRHKITKRGQNVTFRCDPISEHNRLYWYRQTLGQGPEFLTYFQNEAQLEKSRLLSDRFSAERPKGSFSTLEIQRTEQGDSAMYLCASSRPGLAGGPNNEQFFGPGTRLTVL.

This clonotype was observed a handful of times. The V call is TRBV5-1, the J call TRBJ2-2; D gene ambiguous. Germline V CDR1 and CDR2: SGHRS, YFSETQ. Trimming cost V 0 bases and J 4 bases, with 7 bases left between them. The CDR3 contains 14 residues. For the CDR3, the DNA is TGCGCCAGCAGCTTGGTCGTGGGCACCGGGGAGCTGTTTTTT. Its translation is CASSLVVGTGELFF.

This clonotype was seen ten or more times. V usage is TRBV9 and J usage is TRBJ2-7; D might be TRBD2 (6 bases). The CDR3 extends over 15 amino acids. Trimming stripped 1 base from V and 0 bases from J, with 11 bases between. Germline V CDR1 and CDR2: SGDLS, YYNGEE. CDR3 coding DNA: TGTGCCAGCAGCGTAACTCCGACTAGCTCCTACGAGCAGTACTTC. It translates to CASSVTPTSSYEQYF. The whole variable domain, remainder taken from reference TRBV9 and TRBJ2-7, is DSGVTQTPKHLITATGQRVTLRCSPRSGDLSVYWYQQSLDQGLQFLIQYYNGEERAKGNILERFSAQQFPDLHSELNLSSLELGDSALYFCASSVTPTSSYEQYFGPGTRLTVT.